A single sample is the source of the 12 T cell receptor beta chains below, sequenced in a study of cytomegalovirus exposure and HLA in healthy donors. This table comes from immunoSEQ multiplex PCR, and its TCRdb copy is limited to in-frame clones, with some not included. This table holds some 140,000 clones, 86% found once. Material for sequencing was PBMCs. The receptors were gathered from a human donor in good health.

The V gene is TRBV30, the J gene TRBJ2-1, with D possibly matching TRBD1 (5 bases). The CDR3 is 11 amino acids. V lost 5 bases and J lost 9, with 11 bases in between. Germline V gene data show CDR1 as GTSNPN and CDR2 as SVGIG (reference sequence). The CDR3 DNA follows: TGTGCCTGGGGCCCCAGGGCTGAGCAGTTCTTC. It encodes CAWGPRAEQFF.

The rearrangement uses TRBV27 and TRBJ1-1; D not resolved. CDR1 and CDR2 (germline): MNHEY, SMNVEV (reference sequence). The germline V and J ends were trimmed by 6 bases and 5 bases, with 16 bases remaining between them. The CDR3 spans 14 residues. The CDR3: CASRLRTDSTEAFF. CDR3 DNA: TGTGCCAGCAGATTACGGACGGACTCTACTGAAGCTTTCTTT.

The chain is built from TRBV28 and TRBJ1-2; a weak D match, TRBD1 (5 bases). Germline V lookup: CDR1 MDHEN, CDR2 SYDVKM. V gave up 4 bases and J gave up 5 bases, with 23 bases separating them. The CDR3 loop spans 17 amino acids. The CDR3 region is CASSSAGSLAPFYGYTF. CDR3 bases: TGTGCCAGCAGTTCTGCAGGGTCTTTAGCTCCGTTTTATGGCTACACCTTC.

The chain carries TRBV28 and TRBJ2-3; the match to TRBD2 covers 7 bases. Germline trimming cut 0 bases from V and 0 bases from J; bases unmatched to any gene: 3. CDR1 is MDHEN, CDR2 SYDVKM, per germline. The CDR3 loop spans 16 amino acids. The CDR3 region has the DNA TGTGCCAGCAGTTTATGGACTAGCCCCAGCACAGATACGCAGTATTTT. Translated, it gives CASSLWTSPSTDTQYF. The complete variable domain, with remaining parts taken from reference TRBV28 and TRBJ2-3, reads DVKVTQSSRYLVKRTGEKVFLECVQDMDHENMFWYRQDPGLGLRLIYFSYDVKMKEKGDIPEGYSVSREKKERFSLILESASTNQTSMYLCASSLWTSPSTDTQYFGPGTRLTVL.

This clone has a single count. J is TRBJ2-7 and V is TRBV5-4; TRBD2 is a possible D gene (6 bases). Germline V CDR1 and CDR2: SGHNT, YYREEE (reference sequence). V shed 1 base and J shed 8 bases, with 16 bases lying between them. The CDR3 is 14 residues long. CDR3 sequence: CASSLWVREPKQYF. As DNA, the CDR3 is TGTGCCAGCAGCTTGTGGGTCCGGGAGCCGAAGCAGTACTTC.

The chain has TRBV15 and TRBJ1-4; tentatively, D is TRBD1 (5 bases). Germline-derived CDR1 and CDR2 are LNHNV and YYDKDF (reference sequence). There are 13 residues in the CDR3. V lost 3 bases to trimming and J lost 15 bases, with 17 bases between them. Here the CDR3 reads CATSSGGTVLMFF. CDR3 coding DNA: TGTGCCACCAGCAGCGGGGGTACGGTTTTGATGTTTTTT.

The chain has TRBV6-1 and TRBJ1-3; no reliable D call. V was pared by 7 bases and J by 2 bases, with 12 bases between. CDR1 is MNHNS and CDR2 is SASEGT in the germline V gene. There are 14 residues in the CDR3. For the CDR3, the DNA is TGTGCCAGCACACAAAAAGCGGCTGGAAACACCATATATTTT. Its translation: CASTQKAAGNTIYF.

The chain recombines TRBV5-1 with TRBJ1-6; D remains ambiguous. CDR3 length: 16 amino acids. V was pared by 0 bases and J by 2 bases, with 9 bases between. Germline V lookup: CDR1 SGHRS, CDR2 YFSETQ. The CDR3 spells CASSLGGTTYNSPLHF. CDR3 DNA: TGCGCCAGCAGCTTGGGCGGAACCACCTATAATTCACCCCTCCACTTT.

The J gene is TRBJ2-1, the V gene TRBV28; 12 bases agree with TRBD2. J gave up 4 bases and V 5 bases, and 6 bases lay outside the gene matches. The germline V gene encodes CDR1 MDHEN and CDR2 SYDVKM. This CDR3 region has 16 residues. The CDR3 DNA follows: TGTGCCAGCAGTACCCTAGGGACTAGCGGGTACAATGAGCAGTTCTTC. It yields the protein CASSTLGTSGYNEQFF.

V gene TRBV7-2 combines with J gene TRBJ2-3; 9 positions agree with TRBD1. The trim removed 3 bases at V and 5 bases at J, leaving 0 bases unmatched. The CDR3 totals 13 residues. Germline assignment: CDR1 SGHTA and CDR2 FQGNSA. The CDR3 loop is CASSLTGGDTQYF. CDR3 bases: TGTGCCAGCAGCTTGACAGGGGGAGATACGCAGTATTTT.

A few counts support this clone. This same CDR3 is encoded by further DNA sequences in the sample. The V call is TRBV5-1, the J call TRBJ2-7; 7 bases match TRBD2. Germline V CDR1 and CDR2: SGHRS, YFSETQ. This CDR3 is 13 amino acids long. With 1 base clipped from V and 2 bases from J, the junction kept 0 bases outside the gene matches. CDR3 sequence (DNA): TGCGCCAGCAGCTTGACTAGCGCCTACGAGCAGTACTTC. It specifies CASSLTSAYEQYF. The full variable domain, completed using reference TRBV5-1 and TRBJ2-7, is KAGVTQTPRYLIKTRGQQVTLSCSPISGHRSVSWYQQTPGQGLQFLFEYFSETQRNKGNFPGRFSGRQFSNSRSEMNVSTLELGDSALYLCASSLTSAYEQYFGPGTRLTVT.

This clone occurred a few times. The chain couples TRBV18 to TRBJ1-1, with 7 positions matching TRBD1. Looked up from germline, CDR1 is KGHSH and CDR2 is LQKENI. CDR3 length: 15 residues. J lost 1 base, V lost 5 bases, and 7 bases had no gene match. Here the CDR3 reads CASSAKNRGNTEAFF. The DNA for the CDR3 is TGTGCCAGCTCAGCTAAGAACAGGGGGAACACTGAAGCTTTCTTT.